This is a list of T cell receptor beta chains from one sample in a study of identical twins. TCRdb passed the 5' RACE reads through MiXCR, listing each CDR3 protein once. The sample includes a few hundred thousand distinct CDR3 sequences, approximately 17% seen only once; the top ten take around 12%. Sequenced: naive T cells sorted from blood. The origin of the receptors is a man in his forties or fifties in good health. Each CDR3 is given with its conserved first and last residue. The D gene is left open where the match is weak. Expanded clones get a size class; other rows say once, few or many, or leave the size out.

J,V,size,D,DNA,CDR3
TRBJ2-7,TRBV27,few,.,TGTGCCAGCAGTTTAGTGGGAGAAGCCTACGAGCAGTACTTC,CASSLVGEAYEQYF
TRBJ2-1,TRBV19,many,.,TGTGCCAGTAGTATAGGTTGGGGACTCTACAATGAGCAGTTCTTC,CASSIGWGLYNEQFF
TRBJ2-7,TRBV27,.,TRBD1,TGTGCCAGCAGTTTAGGTGTGACAGGGCCCTATTACGAGCAGTACTTC,CASSLGVTGPYYEQYF
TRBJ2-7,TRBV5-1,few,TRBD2,TGCGCCAGCAGCTTGGAGGGACTAGGTTCCTACGAGCAGTACTTC,CASSLEGLGSYEQYF
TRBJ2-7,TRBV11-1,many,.,TGTGCCAGCGGGAGGACCGTCGAGCAGTACTTC,CASGRTVEQYF
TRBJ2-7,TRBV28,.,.,TGTGCCAGCAGACCAGGGGAGCTAGTACTCTACGAGCAGTACTTC,CASRPGELVLYEQYF
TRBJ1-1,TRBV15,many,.,TGTGCCACCAGCATTGTGAACACTGAAGCTTTCTTT,CATSIVNTEAFF
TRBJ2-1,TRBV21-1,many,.,TGTGCCAGGGGCCAGGGGGATGAGCAGTTCTTC,CARGQGDEQFF
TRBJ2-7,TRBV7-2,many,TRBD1,TGTGCCAGCAGCTTATTTGGGACAGGGGCGGGCTACGAGCAGTACTTC,CASSLFGTGAGYEQYF
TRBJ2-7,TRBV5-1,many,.,TGCGCCAGCAGCTTGACTGGGGGTATGTACGAGCAGTACTTC,CASSLTGGMYEQYF
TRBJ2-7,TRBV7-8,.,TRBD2,TGTGCCAGCAGCTTAGCCCCCCGAGCGGGGGCGGACTACGAGCAGTACTTC,CASSLAPRAGADYEQYF
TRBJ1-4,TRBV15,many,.,TGTGCCACCAGCAGAGTTGGGGACAAATCTGAAAAACTGTTTTTT,CATSRVGDKSEKLFF
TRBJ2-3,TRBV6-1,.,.,TGTGCCAGCAGTCGGGACCTCTTGGCAGATACGCAGTATTTT,CASSRDLLADTQYF
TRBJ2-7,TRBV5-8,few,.,TGTGCCAGCAGCTTGATGAGGGAAAGCGAGCAGTACTTC,CASSLMRESEQYF
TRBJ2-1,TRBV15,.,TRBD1,TGTGCCACCAGCAGAGCCTCGGGTCTTGGACAGGGTACCCCCAGGGAGCAGTTCTTC,CATSRASGLGQGTPREQFF
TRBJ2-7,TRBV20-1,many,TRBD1,TGCAGTGCTGAGACAGGGCCCTACGAGCAGTACTTC,CSAETGPYEQYF
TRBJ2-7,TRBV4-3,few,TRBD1,TGCGCCAGCAGCCCTAGGGACAGGGGCGTGGAGCAGTACTTC,CASSPRDRGVEQYF
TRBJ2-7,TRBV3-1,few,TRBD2,TGTGCCAGCAGCTTAGCGGGATCCCCTCTCGAGCAGTACTTC,CASSLAGSPLEQYF
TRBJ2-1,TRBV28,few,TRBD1,TGTGCCAGCAGTTTATCCGGGACAGGGGCGTACAATGAGCAGTTCTTC,CASSLSGTGAYNEQFF
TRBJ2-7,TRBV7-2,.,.,TGTGCCAGCAGCTTAAGCAGGGAAGCCTACGAGCAGTGCTTC,CASSLSREAYEQCF
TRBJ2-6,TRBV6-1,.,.,TGTGCCAGCAGGGCTTATGGGTCCAACGTCCTGACTTTC,CASRAYGSNVLTF
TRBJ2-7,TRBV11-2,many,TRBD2,TGTGCCAGCAGCTTAGATCTCACTAGCGGGAGACACTACGAGCAGTACTTC,CASSLDLTSGRHYEQYF
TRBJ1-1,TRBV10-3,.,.,TGTGCCATCAGTGATTGGGACACTGAAGCTTTCTTT,CAISDWDTEAFF
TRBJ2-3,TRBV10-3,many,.,TGTGCCATCAGCCTTCGACAGCCAGCCACAGATACGCAGTATTTT,CAISLRQPATDTQYF
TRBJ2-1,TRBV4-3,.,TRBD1,TGCGCCAGCAGCCAAGCAGGGGGAGTGGGGAATGAGCAGTTCTTC,CASSQAGGVGNEQFF
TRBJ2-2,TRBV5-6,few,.,TGTGCCAGCAGCCTCAGGGGCTCGGGCGTCACCGGGGAGCTGTTTTTT,CASSLRGSGVTGELFF
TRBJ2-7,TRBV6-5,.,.,TGTGCCAGCAGTTACTCGACTAATGGACAGACGTCCTCCTACGAGCAGTACTTC,CASSYSTNGQTSSYEQYF
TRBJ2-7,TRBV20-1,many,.,TGCAGTGCTAGAGAACCTAGCAAGTACGAGCAGTACTTC,CSAREPSKYEQYF
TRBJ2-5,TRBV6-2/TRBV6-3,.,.,TGTGCCAGCAGTTATGGACAAGAAGAGACCCAGTACTTC,CASSYGQEETQYF
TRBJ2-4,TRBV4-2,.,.,TGTGCCAGCAGCCAAGGTTTCTTAGCCAAAAACATTCAGTACTTC,CASSQGFLAKNIQYF
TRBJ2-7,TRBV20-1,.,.,TGCAGTGCTAGCACAGCGGTTACCTACGAGCAGTACTTC,CSASTAVTYEQYF
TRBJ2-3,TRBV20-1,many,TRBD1,TGCAGTGCTAGAGGGACAGGTAGCACAGATACGCAGTATTTT,CSARGTGSTDTQYF
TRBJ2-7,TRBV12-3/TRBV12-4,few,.,TGTGCCAGCAGTCCACGTTGGGGCGAGCGATACGAGCAGTACTTC,CASSPRWGERYEQYF
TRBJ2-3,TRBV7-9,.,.,TGTGCCAGCAGCTTCTCGCGACTTATGCGGGCTACGCAGTATTTT,CASSFSRLMRATQYF
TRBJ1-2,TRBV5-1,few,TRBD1,TGCGCCAGCAGCTTGGATCAGGGGGCGCGAGGCTACACCTTC,CASSLDQGARGYTF
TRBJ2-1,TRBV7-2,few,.,TGTGCCAGCAGCTTTAGGCCCCGGGGCGATGAGCAGTTCTTC,CASSFRPRGDEQFF
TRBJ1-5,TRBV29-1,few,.,TGCAGCGCACAGGATTCCGTCGATCAGCCCCAGCATTTT,CSAQDSVDQPQHF
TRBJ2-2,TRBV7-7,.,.,TGTGCCAGCAGCCCAAGGGCGGGGGCGAGCACCGGGGAGCTGTTTTTT,CASSPRAGASTGELFF
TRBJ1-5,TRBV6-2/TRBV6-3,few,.,TGTGCCAGCAGTTACGGGGGTCCCAATCAGCCCCAGCATTTT,CASSYGGPNQPQHF
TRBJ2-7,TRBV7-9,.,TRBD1,TGTGCCAGCAGCTTTAGACAGGGGCCCTACGAGCAGTACTTC,CASSFRQGPYEQYF
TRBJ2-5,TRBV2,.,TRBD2,TGTGCCAGCAGACCTGGGACTAGCGGGATATACCAAGAGACCCAGTACTTC,CASRPGTSGIYQETQYF
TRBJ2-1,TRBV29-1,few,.,TGCAGCTCAACTGGAGGGGGCTCCTACAATGAGCAGTTCTTC,CSSTGGGSYNEQFF
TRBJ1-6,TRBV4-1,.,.,TGCGCCAGCAGCCATCAGACAGTTAATTCACCCCTCCACTTT,CASSHQTVNSPLHF
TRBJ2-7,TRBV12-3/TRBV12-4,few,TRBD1,TGTGCCAGCAGTTCGTCCCGGGACAGGGGGCATGACGAGCAGTACTTC,CASSSSRDRGHDEQYF